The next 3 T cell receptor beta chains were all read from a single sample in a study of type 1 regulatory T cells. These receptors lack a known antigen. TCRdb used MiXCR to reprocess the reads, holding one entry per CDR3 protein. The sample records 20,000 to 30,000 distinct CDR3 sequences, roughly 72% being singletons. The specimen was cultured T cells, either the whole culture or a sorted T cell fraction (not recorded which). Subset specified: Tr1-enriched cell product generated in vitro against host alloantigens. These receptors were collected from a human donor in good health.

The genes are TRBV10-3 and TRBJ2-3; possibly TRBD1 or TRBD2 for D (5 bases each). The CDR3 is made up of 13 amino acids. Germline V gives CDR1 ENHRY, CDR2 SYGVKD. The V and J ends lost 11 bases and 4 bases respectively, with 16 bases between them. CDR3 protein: CAFATQGADTQYF. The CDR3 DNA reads TGTGCCTTCGCAACCCAGGGAGCAGATACGCAGTATTTT.

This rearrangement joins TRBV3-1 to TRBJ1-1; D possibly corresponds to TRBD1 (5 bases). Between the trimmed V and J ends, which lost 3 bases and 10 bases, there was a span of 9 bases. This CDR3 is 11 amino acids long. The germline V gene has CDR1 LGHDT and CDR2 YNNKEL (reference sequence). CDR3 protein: CASSQGQGAFF. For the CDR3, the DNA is TGTGCCAGCAGCCAGGGGCAGGGAGCTTTCTTT.

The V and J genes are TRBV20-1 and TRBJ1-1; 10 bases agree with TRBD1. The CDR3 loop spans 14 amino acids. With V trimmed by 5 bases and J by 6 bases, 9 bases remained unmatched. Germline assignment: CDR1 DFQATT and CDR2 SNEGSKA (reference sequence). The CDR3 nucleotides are TGCAGTGCTGTGGGGGACAGGGGTGTCTCTGAAGCTTTCTTT. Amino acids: CSAVGDRGVSEAFF.